Below, 10 T cell receptor beta chains from the same sample are listed, as sequenced in a study of T cell responses to AZD1222 COVID-19 vaccine. The table came from immunoSEQ multiplex PCR; TCRdb's copy has only in-frame clones and leaves some out. The repertoire holds 150,000 to 200,000 clones, approximately 90% seen once, with over 1.3% in the top ten. The sample in question was peripheral blood, obtained on day 0 of AZD1222 vaccination. All receptors derive from an adult in good health.

The gene calls are TRBV5-6 and TRBJ1-1; D remains ambiguous. Trimming left V 3 bases short and J 6 bases short, with 15 bases between. This CDR3 spans 14 amino acids. The V gene's germline CDR1 is SGHDT and CDR2 YYEEEE. CDR3 loop: CASSYFRGRAEAFF. The CDR3 bases are TGTGCCAGCAGCTACTTTAGAGGGAGAGCTGAAGCTTTCTTT.

This clone has only one observation. V gene TRBV6-1 combines with J gene TRBJ1-5; perhaps TRBD1 as D (6 bases). CDR1 is MNHNS, CDR2 SASEGT, per germline. This CDR3 is built from 17 residues. Trimming cost V 0 bases and J 2 bases, with 14 bases left between them. For the CDR3, the DNA is TGTGCCAGCAGTGAAGCAGGGGGGGGTAGGGGCAATCAGCCCCAGCATTTT. This codes for CASSEAGGGRGNQPQHF.

V usage is TRBV5-4 and J usage is TRBJ1-4, with D maybe TRBD1 (6 bases). The germline V gene encodes CDR1 SGHNT and CDR2 YYREEE (reference sequence). The CDR3 has 14 amino acids. V dropped 2 bases and J dropped 7 bases, with 12 bases sitting between them. CDR3 in amino acids: CASSFTGSGEKLFF. The CDR3 DNA reads as TGTGCCAGCAGCTTCACAGGGTCGGGTGAAAAACTGTTTTTT.

V usage is TRBV2 and J usage is TRBJ2-3; D may be TRBD2 (6 bases). Germline loops: CDR1 SNHLY, CDR2 FYNNEI. This CDR3 has 14 residues. V dropped 9 bases and J dropped 2 bases, with 15 bases sitting between them. CDR3 nucleotides: TGTGCCAGTACCAAGCGGGTTTCCACAGATACGCAGTATTTT. Amino acids: CASTKRVSTDTQYF.

This clone has a single count. The gene calls are TRBV4-3 and TRBJ2-7; D possibly uses TRBD1 or TRBD2 (5 bases each). With 4 bases removed from V and 1 base from J, the gap between germline ends came to 14 bases. Germline CDR1 reads LGHNA; CDR2 reads YSLEER. The CDR3 covers 15 residues. The CDR3 sequence is CASSRERGLSYEQYF. The CDR3 coding sequence is TGCGCCAGCAGCCGGGAACGGGGCCTATCCTACGAGCAGTACTTC.

The J gene is TRBJ1-5, the V gene TRBV30; D not resolved. Germline V CDR1 and CDR2: GTSNPN, SVGIG (reference sequence). Trimming stripped 0 bases from V and 7 bases from J, with 16 bases between. This CDR3 spans 15 amino acids. The CDR3 sequence: CAWSVPDGVRQPQHF. The CDR3 nucleotides are TGTGCCTGGAGTGTTCCGGACGGTGTAAGGCAGCCCCAGCATTTT.

CDR3 in DNA: TGTGCCAGTAATGACAGGAGGAGGATGAACACTGAAGCTTTCTTT. Its protein product is CASNDRRRMNTEAFF. V and J are TRBV19 and TRBJ1-1; D is perhaps TRBD1 (6 bases). Germline V gene sequence: CDR1 LNHDA, CDR2 SQIVND (reference sequence). Between the trimmed V and J ends, which lost 7 bases and 0 bases, there was a span of 15 bases. The CDR3 consists of 15 residues.

For the CDR3, the DNA is TGTGCCAGCAGCCATAGCGGGAGGGGGGAGACCCAGTACTTC. Encoded protein: CASSHSGRGETQYF. The chain recombines TRBV3-1 (or the pseudogene TRBV3-2) with TRBJ2-5, with 11 positions matching TRBD2. Germline V gene sequence: CDR1 LGHDT, CDR2 YNNKEL (reference sequence). CDR3 length: 14 amino acids. With 3 bases clipped from V and 5 bases from J, the junction kept 2 bases outside the gene matches.

The chain links TRBV19 to TRBJ1-5, with D possibly TRBD1 on 6 matching bases. V lost 4 bases and J lost 3, with 13 bases in between. Germline V CDR1 and CDR2: LNHDA, SQIVND (reference sequence). The CDR3 sequence is 15 residues long. The DNA for the CDR3 is TGTGCCAGTAGTAGTAGAAGGGGGGCCAATCAGCCCCAGCATTTT. It codes for CASSSRRGANQPQHF.

The gene calls are TRBV5-6 and TRBJ2-6, with D possibly TRBD1 on 5 matching bases. Germline assignment: CDR1 SGHDT and CDR2 YYEEEE. The CDR3 totals 15 residues. Trimming took off 1 base at V and 1 base at J, with 6 bases between the two ends. This CDR3 reads CASSLTGSGANVLTF. The CDR3 coding sequence is TGTGCCAGCAGCTTGACAGGTTCTGGGGCCAACGTCCTGACTTTC.